Below are 27 T cell receptor beta chains sequenced from a single sample in a study of T cell responses to AZD1222 COVID-19 vaccine. Produced via immunoSEQ multiplex PCR; TCRdb's table is partial and in-frame only. The sample includes 120,000 or so clones, approximately 88% seen only once; the top ten take 7.6%. The specimen was peripheral blood, collected on day 0 of AZD1222 vaccination. Receptors were obtained from an adult in good health.

V usage is TRBV18 and J usage is TRBJ1-1; D is possibly TRBD1 (5 bases). Trimming cost V 4 bases and J 7 bases, with 16 bases left between them. In germline, CDR1 is KGHSH, CDR2 LQKENI. The CDR3 runs to 14 residues. CDR3: CASSLQGPQDEAFF. The CDR3 DNA sequence: TGTGCCAGCTCACTCCAGGGACCTCAGGATGAAGCTTTCTTT.

V is TRBV10-1 and J is TRBJ2-7; 7 bases agree with TRBD1. Losses at the gene ends were 4 bases for V and 4 bases for J; bases not matched to a gene: 10. This CDR3 has 15 amino acids. The germline V gene encodes CDR1 WNHNN and CDR2 SYGVQD (reference sequence). The CDR3 region has the DNA TGCGCCAGCAGTGGAACCGAGGGCAGGGGGTACGAGCAGTACTTC. Translation gives CASSGTEGRGYEQYF.

V usage is TRBV10-2 and J usage is TRBJ2-7; D is perhaps TRBD2 (7 bases). Germline CDR1 is WSHSY and CDR2 is SAAADI. V was trimmed by 4 bases and J by 3 bases, leaving 13 bases between them. This CDR3 is 14 amino acids long. The CDR3 DNA is TGCGCCAGCAGTGGTCGGGGGGCAGGCTACGAGCAGTACTTC. Translated: CASSGRGAGYEQYF.

The chain joins TRBV6-2 or TRBV6-3 to TRBJ2-7; 7 bases are shared with TRBD2. Germline-derived CDR1 and CDR2 are MNHEY and SVGEGT. CDR3 length equals 14 residues. Unmatched junction bases numbered 9, after V lost 4 bases and J lost 6 bases. The chain's CDR3 is CASSFGPTSAEQYF. Here the CDR3 DNA reads TGTGCCAGCAGTTTCGGCCCAACTAGCGCCGAGCAGTACTTC.

The chain carries TRBV30 and TRBJ1-4, with TRBD1 matching 7 bases. Germline assignment: CDR1 GTSNPN and CDR2 SVGIG (reference sequence). The J segment lost 0 bases and the V segment lost 4 bases, leaving 8 bases of the junction unmatched. This CDR3 is built from 16 residues. CDR3 coding DNA: TGTGCCTGGAATGGGGACAGCGGTGCAACTAATGAAAAACTGTTTTTT. As protein: CAWNGDSGATNEKLFF.

The J gene is TRBJ1-1, the V gene TRBV7-9; unclear D gene. This CDR3 region has 12 residues. Trimming removed 1 base from V and 8 bases from J, with 8 bases in between. CDR1 is SEHNR, CDR2 FQNEAQ, per germline (reference sequence). CDR3 sequence (DNA): TGTGCCAGCAGCTTAGAGTTGGCAGAAGCTTTCTTT. Protein: CASSLELAEAFF. Filled out from reference TRBV7-9 and TRBJ1-1, the complete variable domain reads DTGVSQNPRHKITKRGQNVTFRCDPISEHNRLYWYRQTLGQGPEFLTYFQNEAQLEKSRLLSDRFSAERPKGSFSTLEIQRTEQGDSAMYLCASSLELAEAFFGQGTRLTVV.

The chain employs TRBV6-1 and TRBJ2-7; no definite D call. The CDR3 runs 15 residues. Trimming stripped 1 base from V and 7 bases from J, with 17 bases between. The germline V gene encodes CDR1 MNHNS and CDR2 SASEGT. This chain's CDR3 is CASSEGAGWGREQYF. Here the CDR3 DNA reads TGTGCCAGCAGTGAAGGGGCAGGATGGGGTAGGGAGCAGTACTTC.

The rearrangement joins TRBV9 to TRBJ1-1, with TRBD1 matching over 7 bases. The CDR3 is made up of 15 amino acids. Trimming took 0 bases from V and 0 from J; bases not matched to a gene: 2. Germline lookup yields CDR1 SGDLS and CDR2 YYNGEE. The CDR3 loop is CASSVGDRMNTEAFF. CDR3 DNA: TGTGCCAGCAGCGTAGGGGACAGAATGAACACTGAAGCTTTCTTT.

This clone was seen a single time. The V and J genes are TRBV29-1 and TRBJ1-2; TRBD1 agrees at 9 bases. Germline V lookup: CDR1 SQVTM, CDR2 ANQGSEA. The CDR3 covers 14 residues. V shed 7 bases and J 4 bases; nucleotides not matched to a gene: 10. The CDR3 region is CSANRDRDGYGYTF. The CDR3, as DNA: TGCAGCGCTAATCGGGACAGGGACGGCTATGGCTACACCTTC.

The gene calls are TRBV21-1 and TRBJ1-1. TRBV21-1 is described as a pseudogene. This CDR3 is built from 13 residues. The CDR3 DNA follows: TGTGCCAGCAGCCATAAGGGGGACTCTGAAGCTTTCTTT. Its protein is CASSHKGDSEAFF.

V gene TRBV7-9 combines with J gene TRBJ1-6; 9 bases match TRBD1. The CDR3 spans 15 residues. J was trimmed by 0 bases and V by 8 bases; bases with no gene match: 2. Germline values: CDR1 SEHNR, CDR2 FQNEAQ (reference sequence). The CDR3 is CASGTGSSYNSPLHF. As DNA, the CDR3 is TGTGCCAGCGGGACAGGGAGCTCCTATAATTCACCCCTCCACTTT.

V gene TRBV9 combines with J gene TRBJ1-1; no definite D call. The ends were cut back, 0 bases at V and 2 bases at J, with 17 bases in the middle. CDR1 and CDR2 (germline): SGDLS, YYNGEE. The CDR3 has 17 residues. The CDR3 loop is CASSVGGQEPRNTEAFF. The CDR3 coding sequence is TGTGCCAGCAGCGTAGGAGGGCAGGAGCCCCGAAACACTGAAGCTTTCTTT.

The rearrangement uses TRBV10-3 and TRBJ1-1, with D possibly TRBD1 on 6 matching bases. V lost 0 bases to trimming and J lost 5 bases, with 16 bases between them. The CDR3 extends over 16 amino acids. The germline V gene encodes CDR1 ENHRY and CDR2 SYGVKD. Here the CDR3 reads CAISESQGPKGTEAFF. CDR3 DNA sequence: TGTGCCATCAGTGAGTCGCAGGGGCCCAAAGGGACTGAAGCTTTCTTT.

This chain uses TRBV9 with TRBJ1-2; D remains ambiguous. The germline V gene has CDR1 SGDLS and CDR2 YYNGEE. The CDR3 length is 14 residues. Between the trimmed V and J ends, which lost 0 bases and 2 bases, there was a span of 8 bases. The CDR3 loop reads CASSVEGINYGYTF. The CDR3 DNA reads as TGTGCCAGCAGCGTAGAAGGCATCAACTATGGCTACACCTTC.

V and J are TRBV19 and TRBJ2-6; D possibly corresponds to TRBD2 (6 bases). The germline V gene encodes CDR1 LNHDA and CDR2 SQIVND (reference sequence). The V end was cut by 2 bases, the J end by 2 bases, with 13 bases between. The length of the CDR3 is 17 residues. CDR3: CASSILASGAGANVLTF. In DNA, the CDR3 is TGTGCCAGTAGTATACTCGCATCGGGGGCTGGGGCCAACGTCCTGACTTTC. The variable domain in full, completed from reference TRBV19 and TRBJ2-6, reads DGGITQSPKYLFRKEGQNVTLSCEQNLNHDAMYWYRQDPGQGLRLIYYSQIVNDFQKGDIAEGYSVSREKKESFPLTVTSAQKNPTAFYLCASSILASGAGANVLTFGAGSRLTVL.

J is TRBJ1-2 and V is TRBV28, with TRBD1 as a possible D gene (6 bases). With 3 bases removed from V and 4 bases from J, the gap between germline ends came to 9 bases. Germline CDR1 reads MDHEN; CDR2 reads SYDVKM. The CDR3 has 13 residues. The CDR3 DNA sequence: TGTGCCAGCAGTTTTTTGGGGGCCTATGGCTACACCTTC. It encodes CASSFLGAYGYTF.

The genes are TRBV28 and TRBJ1-2; D uncertain. Trimming removed 3 bases at V and 6 bases at J, with 20 bases between. The CDR3 has 16 amino acids. Germline V gene sequence: CDR1 MDHEN, CDR2 SYDVKM. Here the CDR3 reads CASSFSGIGTENGYTF. The CDR3 DNA follows: TGTGCCAGCAGTTTTAGCGGTATCGGTACTGAGAATGGCTACACCTTC.

The chain couples TRBV5-1 to TRBJ2-5; 9 bases agree with TRBD2. CDR1 is SGHRS and CDR2 is YFSETQ in the germline V gene. Germline trimming cut 1 base from V and 2 bases from J; bases unmatched to any gene: 12. The CDR3 consists of 18 residues. In DNA form, the CDR3 reads TGCGCCAGCAGCTTGAGCATAGGGCCTAGCGGGAATCAAGAGACCCAGTACTTC. Encoded protein: CASSLSIGPSGNQETQYF.

The J gene is TRBJ2-7, the V gene TRBV9; D is undetermined. Germline loops: CDR1 SGDLS, CDR2 YYNGEE. With 0 bases removed from V and 2 bases from J, the gap between germline ends came to 18 bases. This CDR3 comprises 17 residues. DNA of the CDR3: TGTGCCAGCAGCGTAGAGGCGGCTAGTGTGGGCCCCTACGAGCAGTACTTC. Protein product: CASSVEAASVGPYEQYF.

The rearrangement uses TRBV7-7 and TRBJ2-1, with D perhaps TRBD1 or TRBD2 (5 bases each). From germline, CDR1 is SSHAT and CDR2 FNYEAQ (reference sequence). The V gene lost 5 bases and the J gene lost 12 bases, with 17 bases spanning the gap. The CDR3 has 13 amino acids. The CDR3 sequence is CASSRQTGTRQFF. The CDR3 nucleotides read TGTGCCAGCAGCCGACAGACCGGGACGAGGCAGTTCTTC.

The rearrangement joins TRBV14 to TRBJ1-4; tentatively, D is TRBD1 (6 bases). Germline V CDR1 and CDR2: SGHDN, FVKESK. This CDR3 region has 15 residues. The V end was cut by 4 bases, the J end by 8 bases, with 17 bases between. The CDR3: CASSPSGTLGEKLFF. The CDR3 DNA is TGTGCCAGCAGCCCCAGCGGGACACTGGGGGAAAAACTGTTTTTT.

This clone was observed a single time. The chain recombines TRBV5-4 with TRBJ2-6, with D tentatively TRBD1 (5 bases). Trimming pared 2 bases from V and 0 bases from J, leaving 6 bases between. This CDR3 comprises 15 residues. Germline V gene data show CDR1 as SGHNT and CDR2 as YYREEE (reference sequence). CDR3 bases: TGTGCCAGCAGCTTCGACAGCTCTGGGGCCAACGTCCTGACTTTC. It is translated as CASSFDSSGANVLTF.

The chain's CDR3 is CASAQRAEAFF. The CDR3 DNA reads as TGTGCCAGTGCCCAGAGGGCCGAAGCTTTCTTT. The chain has TRBV19 and TRBJ1-1; D is unresolved. Germline V CDR1 and CDR2: LNHDA, SQIVND (reference sequence). Trimming took 8 bases from V and 8 from J, leaving 12 bases between them. This CDR3 comprises 11 residues.

The genes are TRBV19 and TRBJ1-1; D possibly corresponds to TRBD1 (6 bases). In germline, CDR1 is LNHDA, CDR2 SQIVND (reference sequence). The CDR3 is made up of 15 amino acids. V lost 5 bases and J lost 4, with 17 bases in between. Here the CDR3 reads CASSPDSPPGTEAFF. The DNA of the CDR3 is TGTGCCAGTAGTCCGGACAGCCCCCCGGGCACTGAAGCTTTCTTT.

The gene calls are TRBV28 and TRBJ2-2; TRBD1 aligns across 11 bases. V dropped 2 bases and J dropped 4; count of bases not matched to a gene: 3. This CDR3 spans 16 amino acids. CDR1 and CDR2 from the germline V gene are MDHEN and SYDVKM. CDR3 sequence reads: CASSLVGQGVTGELFF. The CDR3 nucleotides read TGTGCCAGCAGTTTAGTGGGACAGGGGGTCACCGGGGAGCTGTTTTTT.

The chain carries TRBV3-1 (or the pseudogene TRBV3-2) and TRBJ2-3, with 8 bases matching TRBD2. V was clipped by 1 base and J by 0 bases; unmatched bases: 0. Germline V gene lookup returns CDR1 LGHDT and CDR2 YNNKEL (reference sequence). The CDR3 is 15 residues long. Written as DNA, the CDR3 is TGTGCCAGCAGCCAAGTAGCGGGGAGCACAGATACGCAGTATTTT. It translates to CASSQVAGSTDTQYF.

The sample holds one count of this clone. V and J are TRBV11-3 and TRBJ1-2; 8 bases fit TRBD1. The CDR3 is 14 residues long. Germline V CDR1 and CDR2: SGHNT, YENEEA. V shed 5 bases, J shed 5 bases, and the junction held 7 bases outside the gene matches. CDR3 in DNA: TGTGCCAGCAGCCCTGGACAGGGTGGGTATGGCTACACCTTC. Its translation: CASSPGQGGYGYTF.